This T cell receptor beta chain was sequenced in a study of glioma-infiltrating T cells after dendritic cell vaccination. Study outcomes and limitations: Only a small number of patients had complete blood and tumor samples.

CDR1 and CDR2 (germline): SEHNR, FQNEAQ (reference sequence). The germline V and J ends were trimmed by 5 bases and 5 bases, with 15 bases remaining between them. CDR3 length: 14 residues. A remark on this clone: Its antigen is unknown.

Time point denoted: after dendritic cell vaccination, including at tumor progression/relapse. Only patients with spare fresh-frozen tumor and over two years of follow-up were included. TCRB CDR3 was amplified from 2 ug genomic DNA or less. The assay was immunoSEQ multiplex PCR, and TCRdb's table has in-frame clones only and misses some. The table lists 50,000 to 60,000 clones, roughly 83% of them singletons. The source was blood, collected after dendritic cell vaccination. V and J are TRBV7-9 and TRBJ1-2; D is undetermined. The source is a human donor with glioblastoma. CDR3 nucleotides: TGTGCCAGCAGCCAAAGCGGGAGCCCGTATGGCTACACCTTC. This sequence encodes CASSQSGSPYGYTF.